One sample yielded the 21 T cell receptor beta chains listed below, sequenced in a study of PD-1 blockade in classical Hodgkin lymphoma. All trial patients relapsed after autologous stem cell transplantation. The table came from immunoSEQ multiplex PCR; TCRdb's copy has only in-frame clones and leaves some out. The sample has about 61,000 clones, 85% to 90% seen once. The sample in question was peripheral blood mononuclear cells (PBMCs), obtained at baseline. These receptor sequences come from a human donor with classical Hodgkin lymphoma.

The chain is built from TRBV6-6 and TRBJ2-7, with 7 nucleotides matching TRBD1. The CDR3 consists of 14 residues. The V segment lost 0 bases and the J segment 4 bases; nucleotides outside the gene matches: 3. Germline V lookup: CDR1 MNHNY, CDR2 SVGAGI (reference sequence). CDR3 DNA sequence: TGTGCCAGCAGTTACTCGGGACAGCCATACGAGCAGTACTTC. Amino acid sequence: CASSYSGQPYEQYF.

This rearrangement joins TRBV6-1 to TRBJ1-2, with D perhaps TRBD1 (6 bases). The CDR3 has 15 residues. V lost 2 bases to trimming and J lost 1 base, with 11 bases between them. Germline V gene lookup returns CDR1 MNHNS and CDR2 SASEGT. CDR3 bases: TGTGCCAGCAGTGAACAAGGGGGACTTAACTATGGCTACACCTTC. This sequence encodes CASSEQGGLNYGYTF.

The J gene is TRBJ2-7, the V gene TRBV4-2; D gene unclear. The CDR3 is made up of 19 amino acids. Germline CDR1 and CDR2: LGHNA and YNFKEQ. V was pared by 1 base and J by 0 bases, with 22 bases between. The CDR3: CASSQVNLVRTGSSYEQYF. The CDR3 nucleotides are TGTGCCAGCAGCCAAGTTAATCTAGTTCGCACCGGAAGCTCCTACGAGCAGTACTTC.

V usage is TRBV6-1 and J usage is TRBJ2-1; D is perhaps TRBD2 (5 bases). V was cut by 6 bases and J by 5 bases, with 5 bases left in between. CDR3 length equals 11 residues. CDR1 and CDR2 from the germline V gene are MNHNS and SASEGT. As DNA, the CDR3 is TGTGCCAGCAGGACTAACAATGAGCAGTTCTTC. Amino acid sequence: CASRTNNEQFF.

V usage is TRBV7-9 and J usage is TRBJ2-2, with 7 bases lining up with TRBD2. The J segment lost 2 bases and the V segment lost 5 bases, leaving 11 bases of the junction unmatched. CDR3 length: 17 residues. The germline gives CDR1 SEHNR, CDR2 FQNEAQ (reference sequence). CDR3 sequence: CASSAVRERGNTGELFF. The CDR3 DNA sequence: TGTGCCAGCAGCGCCGTTAGGGAGCGGGGAAACACCGGGGAGCTGTTTTTT.

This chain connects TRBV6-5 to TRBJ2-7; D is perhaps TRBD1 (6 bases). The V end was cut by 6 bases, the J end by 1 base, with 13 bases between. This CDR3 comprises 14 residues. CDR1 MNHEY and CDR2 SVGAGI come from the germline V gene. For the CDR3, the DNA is TGTGCCAGCAGCCCAGATCAGGGGTCCTACGAGCAGTACTTC. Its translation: CASSPDQGSYEQYF.

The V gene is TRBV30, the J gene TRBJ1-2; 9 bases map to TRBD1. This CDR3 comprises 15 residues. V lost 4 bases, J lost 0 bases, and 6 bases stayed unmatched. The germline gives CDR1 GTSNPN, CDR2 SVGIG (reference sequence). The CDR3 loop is CAWTGQGATNYGYTF. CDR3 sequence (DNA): TGTGCCTGGACGGGACAGGGCGCGACTAACTATGGCTACACCTTC. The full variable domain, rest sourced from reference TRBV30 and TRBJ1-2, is SQTIHQWPATLVQPVGSPLSLECTVEGTSNPNLYWYRQAAGRGLQLLFYSVGIGQISSEVPQNLSASRPQDRQFILSSKKLLLSDSGFYLCAWTGQGATNYGYTFGSGTRLTVV.

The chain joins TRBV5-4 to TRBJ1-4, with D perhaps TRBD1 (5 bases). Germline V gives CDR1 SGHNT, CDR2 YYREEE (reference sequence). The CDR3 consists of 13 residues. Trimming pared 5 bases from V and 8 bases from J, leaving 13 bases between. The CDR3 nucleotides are TGTGCCAGCAGGGTTCAGGGAGGGGAAAAACTGTTTTTT. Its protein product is CASRVQGGEKLFF.

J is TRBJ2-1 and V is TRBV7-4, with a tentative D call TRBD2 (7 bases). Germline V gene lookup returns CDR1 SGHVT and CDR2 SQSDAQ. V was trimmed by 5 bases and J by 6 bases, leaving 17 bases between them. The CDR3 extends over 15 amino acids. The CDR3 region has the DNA TGTGCCAGCAGCCAGGGACAAAGACTAGCCAATGAGCAGTTCTTC. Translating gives CASSQGQRLANEQFF.

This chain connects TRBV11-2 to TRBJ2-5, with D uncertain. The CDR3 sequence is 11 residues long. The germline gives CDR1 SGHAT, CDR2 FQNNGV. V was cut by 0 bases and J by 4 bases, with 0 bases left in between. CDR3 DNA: TGTGCCAGCAGCTTAGAAGAGACCCAGTACTTC. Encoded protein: CASSLEETQYF.

CDR3 bases: TGTGCCAGCAGTAGGACAGGGGGAGAAAAACTGTTTTTT. This gives the protein CASSRTGGEKLFF. The gene calls are TRBV2 and TRBJ1-4, with 10 bases aligning to TRBD1. CDR1 and CDR2 from the germline V gene are SNHLY and FYNNEI. With 5 bases clipped from V and 8 bases from J, the junction kept 2 bases outside the gene matches. This CDR3 is 13 amino acids long.

CDR3 region: CASSESRGGETQYF. The CDR3 coding sequence is TGTGCCAGCAGTGAGAGCCGGGGTGGAGAGACCCAGTACTTC. The chain joins TRBV2 to TRBJ2-5; perhaps TRBD2 as D (5 bases). V was clipped by 3 bases and J by 4 bases, with 12 bases between them. Germline V lookup: CDR1 SNHLY, CDR2 FYNNEI. The CDR3 spans 14 residues.

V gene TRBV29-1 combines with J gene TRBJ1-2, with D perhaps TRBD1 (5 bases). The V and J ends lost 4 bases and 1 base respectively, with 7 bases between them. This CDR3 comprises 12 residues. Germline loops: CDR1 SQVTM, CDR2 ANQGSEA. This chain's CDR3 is CSVVDSNYGYTF. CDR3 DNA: TGCAGCGTTGTTGACAGTAACTATGGCTACACCTTC.

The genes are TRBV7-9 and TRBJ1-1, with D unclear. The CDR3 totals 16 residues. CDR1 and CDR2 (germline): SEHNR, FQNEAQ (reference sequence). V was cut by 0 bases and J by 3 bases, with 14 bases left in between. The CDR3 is CASSLALGGPDTEAFF. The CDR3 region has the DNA TGTGCCAGCAGCTTAGCGCTGGGAGGTCCGGACACTGAAGCTTTCTTT.

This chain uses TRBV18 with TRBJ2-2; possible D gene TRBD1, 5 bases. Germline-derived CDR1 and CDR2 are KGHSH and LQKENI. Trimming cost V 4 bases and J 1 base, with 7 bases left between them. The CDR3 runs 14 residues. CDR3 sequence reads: CASSRGQNTGELFF. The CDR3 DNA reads TGTGCCAGCTCACGAGGACAGAACACCGGGGAGCTGTTTTTT.

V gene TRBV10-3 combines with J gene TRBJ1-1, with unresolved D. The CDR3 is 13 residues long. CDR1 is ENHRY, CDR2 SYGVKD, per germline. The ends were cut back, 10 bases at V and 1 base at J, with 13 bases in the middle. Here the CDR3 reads CATALWENTEAFF. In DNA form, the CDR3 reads TGTGCCACCGCCCTATGGGAGAACACTGAAGCTTTCTTT.

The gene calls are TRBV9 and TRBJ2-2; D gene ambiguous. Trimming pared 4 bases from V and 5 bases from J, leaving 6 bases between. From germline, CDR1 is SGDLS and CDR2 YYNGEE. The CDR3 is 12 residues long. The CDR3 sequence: CASSSFTGELFF. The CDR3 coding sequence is TGTGCCAGCAGCTCTTTTACCGGGGAGCTGTTTTTT.

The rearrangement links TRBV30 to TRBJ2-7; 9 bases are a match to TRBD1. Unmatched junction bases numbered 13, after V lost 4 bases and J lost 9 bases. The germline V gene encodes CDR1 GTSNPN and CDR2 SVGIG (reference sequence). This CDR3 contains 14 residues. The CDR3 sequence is CAWTAGTGLSGQYF. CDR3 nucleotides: TGTGCCTGGACTGCCGGGACAGGGCTCTCGGGGCAGTACTTC.

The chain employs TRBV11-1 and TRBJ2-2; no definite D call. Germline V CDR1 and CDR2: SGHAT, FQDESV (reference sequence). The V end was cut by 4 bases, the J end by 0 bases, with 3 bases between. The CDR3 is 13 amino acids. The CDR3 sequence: CASSSSNTGELFF. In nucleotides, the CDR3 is TGTGCCAGCAGCTCTTCGAACACCGGGGAGCTGTTTTTT.

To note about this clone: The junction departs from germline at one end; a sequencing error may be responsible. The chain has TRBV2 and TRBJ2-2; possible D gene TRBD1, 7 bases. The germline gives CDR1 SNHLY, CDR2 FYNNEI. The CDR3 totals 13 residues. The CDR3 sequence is CAGRGANTGELFF. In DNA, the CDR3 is TGTGCCGGCAGGGGGGCGAACACCGGGGAGCTGTTTTTT.

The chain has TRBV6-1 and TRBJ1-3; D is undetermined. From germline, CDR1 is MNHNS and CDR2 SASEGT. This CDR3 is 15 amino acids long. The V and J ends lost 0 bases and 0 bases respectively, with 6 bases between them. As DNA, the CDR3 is TGTGCCAGCAGTGAAGCGGTTATCTCTGGAAACACCATATATTTT. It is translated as CASSEAVISGNTIYF.